This T cell receptor beta chain was captured by sequencing in a study of control samples from healthy donors and cancer patients. V lost 4 bases to trimming and J lost 3 bases, with 4 bases between them. The CDR3 loop spans 12 amino acids. Germline V lookup: CDR1 SQVTM, CDR2 ANQGSEA. TCRdb keeps only in-frame clones here, not all; method: immunoSEQ multiplex PCR. The sample records about 120,000 clones, approximately 88% being singletons. The V gene is TRBV29-1, the J gene TRBJ2-6; unclear D gene. Sequences were obtained from blood. The receptor comes from a man in his forties in good health. CDR3 coding DNA: TGCAGCGTTGGAGTTGGGGCCAACGTCCTGACTTTC. Amino acids: CSVGVGANVLTF.